Listed here is a single TCR beta chain. In its sample, this clonotype was seen many times. Its antigen remains undetermined. Qualities for individual bases were not recorded, and no much larger clone is one base off. The CDR3 goes from the cysteine to the phenylalanine over 14 residues. Kept here is only the CDR3 DNA, which spans 42 bases and is read in frame from base 1. From V the trimming removes 5 bases and from J it removes 4 bases, while the gene matches leave 5 bases of the junction unaccounted for. Looking up the germline V gene (reference sequence) yields CDR1 DFQATT and CDR2 SNEGSKA. This specimen belongs to a study of response to subunit inactivated influenza vaccine listed by TCRdb under 2018. With regard to the full study: Deep quantitative T cell receptor repertoire profiling was used in the study to track responses to a trivalent subunit inactivated influenza vaccine.

Findings and caveats that apply to the study as a whole: According to the authors, only a limited number of new T cells may be recruited by each seasonal influenza vaccination.

The library was made by RT-PCR. Data came from an Illumina HiSeq 2500. TCRdb ran its own pipeline on the public reads, namely fastp trimming at Q25 and MiXCR clone calling, and kept in-frame beta chains. Identical CDR3 proteins give one entry, which carries the most common genes and DNA. This sample comprises 550,000 to 800,000 distinct CDR3 sequences, around a sixth of them detected only once. The top ten clonotypes cover around a tenth of the sample. The TCR comes from a man in his fifties or sixties who received an inactivated influenza vaccine. Donor details come from another sample of the same person, matched by shared clones. The specimen comprised PBMCs from blood, sampled 12 days after vaccination. The chain is made from TRBV20-1 and TRBJ2-1; 10 central bases correspond to TRBD2. At the DNA level, the sequence is TGCAGTGCTCCGGGACTAGCGCTATACAATGAGCAGTTCTTC. It translates as CSAPGLALYNEQFF.